The clone carrying this T cell receptor beta chain was seen repeatedly, ten times or more. The sample belongs to a study of identical twins. TCRdb ran MiXCR on the 5' RACE reads and lists one entry per CDR3 protein. Among approximately 410,000 distinct CDR3 sequences listed, 18% were seen once. Sequencing was performed on naive T cells sorted from blood. The clonotype was recovered from a man aged 50 to 60 in good health.

CDR3 nucleotides: TGCAGTGCTAGAAAACAAGAGACCCAGTACTTC. Its translation is CSARKQETQYF. The genes are TRBV20-1 and TRBJ2-5; D ambiguous. V was cut by 2 bases and J by 2 bases, with 3 bases left in between. The germline V gene encodes CDR1 DFQATT and CDR2 SNEGSKA (reference sequence). The CDR3 consists of 11 residues.